This TCR beta chain came from a study of CD8+ T cells in alopecia areata. Alopecia areata patients provided lesional scalp punch biopsies and peripheral blood. The length of the CDR3 is 12 residues. Germline V CDR1 and CDR2: SEHNR, FQNEAQ (reference sequence). The V gene end was trimmed by 4 bases and the J gene end by 6 bases; junction bases not matched to a gene: 1. The sequencing template was cDNA reverse transcribed from extracted RNA. Only in-frame clones appear in the TCRdb table, and some are missing; sequencing was by immunoSEQ multiplex PCR. The data hold approximately 30,000 clones, with approximately 52% observed a single time.

The clonotype comes from a human donor with alopecia areata. The sequencing sample was made of NKG2D-high CD8+ T cells sorted from blood. The V and J genes are TRBV7-9 and TRBJ2-7, with 9 bases lining up with TRBD1. The CDR3 loop is CASSSTGGEQYF. The CDR3 bases are TGTGCCAGCAGCTCGACAGGGGGCGAGCAGTACTTC.